A selection of T cell receptor beta chains follows, all from one sample in a study of blood T cells in healthy people across ages. TCRdb reprocessed the 5' RACE reads via MiXCR and lists one record per CDR3 protein. The data show about 1.5 million distinct CDR3 sequences, with around 39% seen just once and 7% to 9% held by the top ten. Sequencing used blood. These receptors were taken from a woman aged 18-29 years in good health. Both conserved end residues are part of each CDR3. A D gene is named only where the DNA matches it firmly. For some rows the clone size is stated as once, few or many, or as a class when expanded; others skip it.

CDR3: CASSLQARGLDEQYF; DNA: TGTGCCAGCAGTTTACAGGCCAGGGGGCTGGACGAGCAGTACTTC; length: 15; size: few; J: TRBJ2-7; V: TRBV27; D: TRBD1
CDR3: CASSFGENYEQYF; DNA: TGTGCCAGCAGTTTTGGAGAGAACTACGAGCAGTACTTC; length: 13; size: few; J: TRBJ2-7; V: TRBV27; D: NA
CDR3: CAWSVEQYNEQFF; DNA: TGTGCCTGGAGTGTAGAACAGTACAATGAGCAGTTCTTC; length: 13; size: NA; J: TRBJ2-1; V: TRBV30; D: NA
CDR3: CASSSPSGSSDTQYF; DNA: TGTGCCAGCAGCTCTCCAAGCGGGAGCTCAGATACGCAGTATTTT; length: 15; size: few; J: TRBJ2-3; V: TRBV7-9; D: TRBD2
CDR3: CSASDVGAAHNEQFF; DNA: TGCAGTGCTAGCGATGTGGGAGCGGCACACAATGAGCAGTTCTTC; length: 15; size: few; J: TRBJ2-1; V: TRBV20-1; D: NA
CDR3: CASSYSGTGQTYGYTF; DNA: TGTGCCAGCAGTTACTCGGGGACGGGACAGACCTATGGCTACACCTTC; length: 16; size: once; J: TRBJ1-2; V: TRBV6-5; D: TRBD1
CDR3: CASIGALGNEQFF; DNA: TGTGCCAGCATCGGGGCGCTTGGCAATGAGCAGTTCTTC; length: 13; size: NA; J: TRBJ2-1; V: TRBV28; D: NA
CDR3: CSARGQGGTYEQYF; DNA: TGCAGTGCTAGGGGGCAGGGGGGCACCTACGAGCAGTACTTC; length: 14; size: NA; J: TRBJ2-7; V: TRBV20-1; D: NA
CDR3: CASSQELGASNSPLHF; DNA: TGTGCCAGCAGCCAAGAACTCGGTGCGTCTAATTCACCCCTCCACTTT; length: 16; size: NA; J: TRBJ1-6; V: TRBV4-2; D: NA
CDR3: CAGSPTWSSGANVLTF; DNA: TGTGCCGGCAGTCCCACTTGGAGTTCTGGGGCCAACGTCCTGACTTTC; length: 16; size: NA; J: TRBJ2-6; V: TRBV5-6; D: NA
CDR3: CSVVTSGSSEQYF; DNA: TGCAGCGTCGTGACTAGCGGGAGCTCCGAGCAGTACTTC; length: 13; size: many; J: TRBJ2-7; V: TRBV29-1; D: TRBD2
CDR3: CASSLVAGENEKLFF; DNA: TGTGCCAGCAGCTTAGTAGCCGGCGAGAATGAAAAACTGTTTTTT; length: 15; size: NA; J: TRBJ1-4; V: TRBV7-2; D: NA
CDR3: CSAEDPVAGEAETQYF; DNA: TGCAGTGCTGAAGATCCGGTAGCGGGAGAGGCAGAGACCCAGTACTTC; length: 16; size: NA; J: TRBJ2-5; V: TRBV20-1; D: TRBD2
CDR3: CAISTGGSNEKLFF; DNA: TGCGCCATTTCAACTGGGGGGTCTAATGAAAAACTGTTTTTT; length: 14; size: few; J: TRBJ1-4; V: TRBV5-1; D: NA
CDR3: CASSLIAGVNEQFF; DNA: TGTGCCAGCAGCTTAATAGCGGGAGTGAATGAGCAGTTCTTC; length: 14; size: NA; J: TRBJ2-1; V: TRBV7-2; D: TRBD2
CDR3: CASSLGRTVYDGYTF; DNA: TGTGCCAGCAGTTTGGGCCGGACAGTTTATGATGGCTACACCTTC; length: 15; size: NA; J: TRBJ1-2; V: TRBV12-3/TRBV12-4; D: NA
CDR3: CASTGTKVTGELFF; DNA: TGCGCCAGCACCGGGACTAAGGTGACCGGGGAGCTGTTTTTT; length: 14; size: NA; J: TRBJ2-2; V: TRBV4-1; D: TRBD2
CDR3: CAISGTSGGAGGTDTQYF; DNA: TGTGCCATCAGTGGGACTAGCGGGGGGGCTGGAGGCACAGATACGCAGTATTTT; length: 18; size: few; J: TRBJ2-3; V: TRBV10-3; D: TRBD2
CDR3: CASSPRAETQYF; DNA: TGTGCCAGCAGCCCAAGAGCGGAGACCCAGTACTTC; length: 12; size: NA; J: TRBJ2-5; V: TRBV5-5; D: NA
CDR3: CATSDWGAAYNEQFF; DNA: TGTGCCACCAGTGATTGGGGGGCAGCCTACAATGAGCAGTTCTTC; length: 15; size: NA; J: TRBJ2-1; V: TRBV10-3; D: NA
CDR3: CASSTPPGLAGVGNEQYF; DNA: TGCGCCAGCAGCACGCCTCCGGGACTAGCGGGAGTCGGGAATGAGCAGTACTTC; length: 18; size: NA; J: TRBJ2-7; V: TRBV5-1; D: TRBD2
CDR3: CASSSAPGVEGQYF; DNA: TGTGCCAGCAGCTCTGCCCCAGGGGTGGAGGGGCAGTACTTC; length: 14; size: once; J: TRBJ2-5; V: TRBV12-3/TRBV12-4; D: NA
CDR3: CASSQLNRAEAFF; DNA: TGTGCCAGCAGCCAATTAAACAGGGCCGAAGCTTTCTTT; length: 13; size: NA; J: TRBJ1-1; V: TRBV3-1; D: NA
CDR3: CSASMPGYEQFF; DNA: TGCAGTGCTAGCATGCCGGGCTACGAGCAGTTCTTC; length: 12; size: NA; J: TRBJ2-1; V: TRBV20-1; D: NA
CDR3: CSALQGSNYGYTF; DNA: TGCAGTGCCTTACAGGGGTCTAACTATGGCTACACCTTC; length: 13; size: NA; J: TRBJ1-2; V: TRBV20-1; D: TRBD1
CDR3: CASSPPVHTEAFF; DNA: TGTGCCAGCTCACCACCGGTGCACACTGAAGCTTTCTTT; length: 13; size: NA; J: TRBJ1-1; V: TRBV18; D: NA
CDR3: CASSRTSLDEQFF; DNA: TGTGCCAGCAGTCGGACTAGCTTGGATGAGCAGTTCTTC; length: 13; size: NA; J: TRBJ2-1; V: TRBV12-3/TRBV12-4; D: TRBD2
CDR3: CAWSVWAANYGYIF; DNA: TGTGCCTGGAGTGTATGGGCAGCCAACTATGGCTACATCTTC; length: 14; size: NA; J: TRBJ1-2; V: TRBV30; D: NA
CDR3: CSARDPAGVAYNEQFF; DNA: TGCAGTGCTAGAGATCCGGCGGGAGTTGCCTACAATGAGCAGTTCTTC; length: 16; size: NA; J: TRBJ2-1; V: TRBV20-1; D: TRBD2
CDR3: CASNKAGTSGYEQYF; DNA: TGCGCCAGCAATAAAGCCGGGACTAGCGGTTACGAGCAGTACTTC; length: 15; size: NA; J: TRBJ2-7; V: TRBV5-1; D: TRBD2
CDR3: CASSYHVTGGKYEQYF; DNA: TGTGCCAGCAGTTACCATGTCACAGGGGGCAAGTACGAGCAGTACTTC; length: 16; size: NA; J: TRBJ2-7; V: TRBV6-5; D: TRBD1
CDR3: CSVEGGSGLAGGGPYEQYF; DNA: TGCAGCGTCGAAGGAGGGAGTGGGCTAGCGGGAGGGGGACCTTACGAGCAGTACTTC; length: 19; size: NA; J: TRBJ2-7; V: TRBV29-1; D: TRBD2
CDR3: CASSLGITGLGTDTQYF; DNA: TGTGCCAGCAGCTTAGGCATTACGGGACTGGGCACAGATACGCAGTATTTT; length: 17; size: NA; J: TRBJ2-3; V: TRBV7-2; D: NA
CDR3: CASSQGRAVINIQYF; DNA: TGTGCCAGCAGCCAAGGTCGGGCGGTCATAAACATTCAGTACTTC; length: 15; size: few; J: TRBJ2-4; V: TRBV3-1; D: NA
CDR3: CASSVERRKTQYF; DNA: TGTGCCAGCAGTGTGGAAAGAAGAAAGACCCAGTACTTC; length: 13; size: NA; J: TRBJ2-5; V: TRBV28; D: NA
CDR3: CASGWPKGQGTEAFF; DNA: TGTGCTAGTGGTTGGCCAAAGGGACAGGGGACTGAAGCTTTCTTT; length: 15; size: NA; J: TRBJ1-1; V: TRBV12-5; D: TRBD1
CDR3: CASSLFRGRSTDTQYF; DNA: TGTGCCAGCAGCTTGTTCAGGGGGCGAAGCACAGATACGCAGTATTTT; length: 16; size: NA; J: TRBJ2-3; V: TRBV5-5; D: TRBD1
CDR3: CASGLRSIRESSYNEQFF; DNA: TGCGCCAGCGGGCTGCGTAGTATAAGGGAGAGCTCCTACAATGAGCAGTTCTTC; length: 18; size: NA; J: TRBJ2-1; V: TRBV5-1; D: NA
CDR3: CSASDPGTSGSYEQYF; DNA: TGCAGTGCAAGCGATCCCGGGACTAGCGGATCCTACGAGCAGTACTTC; length: 16; size: few; J: TRBJ2-7; V: TRBV20-1; D: TRBD2
CDR3: CASSLPDRSRVYGYTF; DNA: TGTGCCAGCAGCCTACCTGACAGGAGTCGGGTCTATGGCTACACCTTC; length: 16; size: few; J: TRBJ1-2; V: TRBV12-3/TRBV12-4; D: NA
CDR3: CAGSYSRLGPAGEQFF; DNA: TGTGCCGGCAGTTACTCGAGGCTAGGACCAGCCGGGGAGCAGTTCTTC; length: 16; size: once; J: TRBJ2-1; V: TRBV6-6; D: NA
CDR3: CASSWTSGVGTQYF; DNA: TGTGCCAGCAGTTGGACTAGCGGGGTTGGGACCCAGTACTTC; length: 14; size: NA; J: TRBJ2-5; V: TRBV28; D: TRBD2
CDR3: CSARGPGMGYTF; DNA: TGCAGTGCCCGTGGACCGGGGATGGGCTACACCTTC; length: 12; size: NA; J: TRBJ1-2; V: TRBV20-1; D: NA
CDR3: CATSVLGQGSYNEQFF; DNA: TGTGCCACCAGTGTCTTGGGACAGGGTAGCTACAATGAGCAGTTCTTC; length: 16; size: NA; J: TRBJ2-1; V: TRBV24-1; D: TRBD1
CDR3: CASSQDPTGGNEQYF; DNA: TGCGCCAGCAGCCAAGATCCGACAGGGGGGAACGAGCAGTACTTC; length: 15; size: NA; J: TRBJ2-7; V: TRBV4-1; D: TRBD1
CDR3: CASSLNGYSYEQYF; DNA: TGTGCCAGCAGTCTGAACGGGTACTCCTACGAGCAGTACTTC; length: 14; size: NA; J: TRBJ2-7; V: TRBV27; D: NA
CDR3: CSLRDGATEAFF; DNA: TGCAGTCTTAGGGACGGGGCCACTGAAGCTTTCTTT; length: 12; size: few; J: TRBJ1-1; V: TRBV20-1; D: NA
CDR3: CSARGDSGYGYTF; DNA: TGCAGTGCTAGAGGGGACAGCGGCTATGGCTACACCTTC; length: 13; size: NA; J: TRBJ1-2; V: TRBV20-1; D: TRBD1
CDR3: CASSQEGGGLADTQYF; DNA: TGTGCCAGCAGCCAGGAAGGGGGGGGGCTCGCAGATACGCAGTATTTT; length: 16; size: NA; J: TRBJ2-3; V: TRBV4-2; D: NA
CDR3: CAWSFPTGVKEKLFF; DNA: TGTGCCTGGAGTTTCCCGACAGGGGTGAAGGAAAAACTGTTTTTT; length: 15; size: NA; J: TRBJ1-4; V: TRBV30; D: TRBD1
CDR3: CASSLGESGGTEAFF; DNA: TGTGCCAGCAGTTTAGGGGAATCCGGGGGCACTGAAGCTTTCTTT; length: 15; size: NA; J: TRBJ1-1; V: TRBV28; D: NA